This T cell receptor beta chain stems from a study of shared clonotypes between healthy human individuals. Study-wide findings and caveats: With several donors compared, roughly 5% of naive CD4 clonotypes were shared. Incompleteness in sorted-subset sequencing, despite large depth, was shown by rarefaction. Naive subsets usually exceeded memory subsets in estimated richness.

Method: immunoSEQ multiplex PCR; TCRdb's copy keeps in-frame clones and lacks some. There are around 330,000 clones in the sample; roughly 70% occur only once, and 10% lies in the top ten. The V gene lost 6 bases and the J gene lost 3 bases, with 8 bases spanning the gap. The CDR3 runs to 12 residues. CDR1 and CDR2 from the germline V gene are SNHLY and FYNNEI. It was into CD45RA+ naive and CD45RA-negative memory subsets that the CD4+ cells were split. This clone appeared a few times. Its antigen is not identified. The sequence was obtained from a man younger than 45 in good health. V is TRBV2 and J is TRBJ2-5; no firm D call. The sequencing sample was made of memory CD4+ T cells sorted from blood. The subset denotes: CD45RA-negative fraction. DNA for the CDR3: TGTGCCAGCAGCCCCTTGGAAGAGACCCAGTACTTC. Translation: CASSPLEETQYF.